This entry lists 13 T cell receptor beta chains sequenced from one sample in a study of shared T cell receptors in the human thymus. Generated by immunoSEQ multiplex PCR, the TCRdb table keeps only in-frame clones and is missing some. The sample shows about 660,000 clones, more than 75% of them seen only once. This sample also belongs to another study, concerning human thymus T cells.

Sequenced input: thymocytes. The source of these receptors is a boy younger than two with a congenital heart defect.

This chain's CDR3 is CASSNQGDAFF. CDR3 in DNA: TGTGCCAGCAGTAACCAAGGGGATGCTTTCTTT. The rearrangement links TRBV6-5 to TRBJ1-1; TRBD1 is a possible D gene (5 bases). V lost 5 bases and J 11 bases, leaving 12 bases between the germline ends. The CDR3 extends over 11 amino acids. Germline values: CDR1 MNHEY, CDR2 SVGAGI.

V is TRBV7-2 and J is TRBJ2-7; 7 nucleotides match TRBD1. V dropped 4 bases and J dropped 2; count of bases not matched to a gene: 14. CDR3 length: 17 residues. Germline V lookup: CDR1 SGHTA, CDR2 FQGNSA. CDR3: CASSSYGPRDRTYEQYF. The CDR3 DNA is TGTGCCAGCAGCTCCTACGGGCCCCGGGACAGAACCTACGAGCAGTACTTC.

The J gene is TRBJ2-5, the V gene TRBV5-4; possible D gene TRBD2, 5 bases. In germline, CDR1 is SGHNT, CDR2 YYREEE (reference sequence). The CDR3 length is 16 residues. The ends were cut back, 3 bases at V and 6 bases at J, with 21 bases in the middle. The CDR3 DNA reads as TGTGCCAGCAGCTCCAGGATGGGGAGTTGGATCAAGACCCAGTACTTC. Translation gives CASSSRMGSWIKTQYF.

The rearrangement joins TRBV14 to TRBJ2-5; 12 nucleotides line up with TRBD2. The V gene end was trimmed by 6 bases and the J gene end by 4 bases; junction bases not matched to a gene: 9. The CDR3 has 16 residues. Germline V gene sequence: CDR1 SGHDN, CDR2 FVKESK. CDR3 region: CASSGLAGLGRETQYF. CDR3 sequence (DNA): TGTGCCAGCAGTGGACTAGCGGGATTGGGCAGAGAGACCCAGTACTTC.

This clone was observed a handful of times. The chain has TRBV7-6 and TRBJ2-3, with 15 bases aligning to TRBD2. CDR3 length equals 16 residues. V shed 6 bases, J shed 6 bases, and the junction held 7 bases outside the gene matches. CDR1 is SGHVS, CDR2 FNYEAQ, per germline. The CDR3: CASSWTSGRAGDTQYF. The CDR3 nucleotides read TGTGCCAGCAGTTGGACTAGCGGGAGGGCCGGGGATACGCAGTATTTT.

The chain uses TRBV19 and TRBJ2-1, with 7 nucleotides matching TRBD2. V was clipped by 2 bases and J by 7 bases; unmatched bases: 14. From germline, CDR1 is LNHDA and CDR2 SQIVND (reference sequence). The CDR3 contains 17 residues. The CDR3 nucleotides read TGTGCCAGTAGTATAACCGGGCAAGCGGGAAAGTGGAATGAGCAGTTCTTC. As protein: CASSITGQAGKWNEQFF.

This rearrangement joins TRBV28 to TRBJ2-2; 7 nucleotides agree with TRBD1. Germline lookup yields CDR1 MDHEN and CDR2 SYDVKM. V shed 5 bases, J shed 7 bases, and the junction held 13 bases outside the gene matches. This CDR3 has 16 residues. CDR3 nucleotide sequence: TGTGCCAGCAGTCCACAAGATACAGGGGTAGTCGGGGAGCTGTTTTTT. This encodes CASSPQDTGVVGELFF.

J is TRBJ1-4 and V is TRBV21-1; TRBD1, the table's D call, lacks a check against the DNA. TRBV21-1 represents a pseudogene. The CDR3 covers 21 residues. The CDR3 DNA reads TGTGCCAGCAGCAAAGATGGGCAAGGGGGACAGGGGGCTAGGGCGAATGAAAAACTGTTTTTT. This sequence encodes CASSKDGQGGQGARANEKLFF.

On this clone itself: The sample carries other DNA sequences with the same CDR3. The V gene is TRBV4-3, the J gene TRBJ2-7; D is perhaps TRBD2 (5 bases). The CDR3 runs 14 residues. Germline V CDR1 and CDR2: LGHNA, YSLEER. Trimming took off 1 base at V and 3 bases at J, with 10 bases between the two ends. CDR3 nucleotides: TGCGCCAGCAGCCAAGCAAGCGGTGGCTACGAGCAGTACTTC. It yields the protein CASSQASGGYEQYF.

CDR3 loop: CASSASRNRVATNEKLFF. The CDR3 region has the DNA TGTGCCAGCAGTGCAAGTAGGAACAGGGTGGCGACTAATGAAAAACTGTTTTTT. The chain carries TRBV6-1 and TRBJ1-4; tentative D call: TRBD1 (6 bases). V was cut by 4 bases and J by 2 bases, with 20 bases left in between. Per germline, CDR1 MNHNS and CDR2 SASEGT. The CDR3 covers 18 residues.

This clone was picked up a small number of times. The chain has TRBV6-1 and TRBJ2-7, with D perhaps matching TRBD1 (5 bases). Trimming pared 3 bases from V and 1 base from J, leaving 10 bases between. Germline CDR1 MNHNS, CDR2 SASEGT. This CDR3 comprises 14 residues. In DNA form, the CDR3 reads TGTGCCAGCAGTGATAGTAGGGGTTCCTACGAGCAGTACTTC. Protein product: CASSDSRGSYEQYF.

The chain recombines TRBV15 with TRBJ1-1; D is undetermined. The germline CDR1 and CDR2 sequences are LNHNV and YYDKDF (reference sequence). CDR3 length: 15 residues. Trimming removed 0 bases from V and 1 base from J, with 9 bases in between. The CDR3 bases are TGTGCCACCAGCAGAGATTTTGCAGGGAACACTGAAGCTTTCTTT. Translated, it gives CATSRDFAGNTEAFF.

The chain employs TRBV4-3 and TRBJ2-7; 7 positions match TRBD2. The V segment lost 1 base and the J segment 2 bases; nucleotides outside the gene matches: 2. Germline values: CDR1 LGHNA, CDR2 YSLEER. CDR3 length equals 14 residues. CDR3 bases: TGCGCCAGCAGCCAAGTACGGGAGGCCTACGAGCAGTACTTC. Residues: CASSQVREAYEQYF.